This T cell receptor beta chain is from a study of T cells in Graves' hyperthyroidism and ophthalmopathy. CDR3 size: 16 residues. Trimming shortened V by 5 bases and J by 0 bases, and 14 bases separated the two germline ends. Germline CDR1 reads SEHNR; CDR2 reads FQNEAQ (reference sequence). There are many counts of this clonotype. What it recognizes is unknown. The source of the PBMCs was roughly 10 ml of fresh peripheral blood. Amplified TCR beta CDR3 regions derived from RNA transcripts. Carried out on the TCR CDR3, a first-round RT-PCR used the HTBI primer set. TCRdb re-analysed the multiplex PCR reads in MiXCR, keeping a single row per CDR3 protein. The sample lists 450,000 to 650,000 distinct CDR3 sequences, 14% occurring once. Regarding the study as a whole: In the analysis, a 13 V-J model separated ophthalmopathy from stable hyperthyroidism.

The J gene is TRBJ2-1, the V gene TRBV7-9, with D possibly being TRBD1 (5 bases). The sequence was obtained from a woman aged 18 to 35 with Graves' ophthalmopathy. Specimen: blood. CDR3 in amino acids: CASSPRQGSSYNEQFF. The CDR3 nucleotides are TGTGCCAGCAGCCCAAGGCAGGGAAGCTCCTACAATGAGCAGTTCTTC. Based on the CDR3 plus reference TRBV7-9 and TRBJ2-1, the full variable domain is DTGVSQNPRHKITKRGQNVTFRCDPISEHNRLYWYRQTLGQGPEFLTYFQNEAQLEKSRLLSDRFSAERPKGSFSTLEIQRTEQGDSAMYLCASSPRQGSSYNEQFFGPGTRLTVL.